The 27 T cell receptor beta chains given below trace back to one sample, sequenced in a study of T cells in Graves' hyperthyroidism and ophthalmopathy. TCR beta CDR3 regions were amplified from RNA. The HTBI primer set served for first-round RT-PCR of the TCR CDR3. From the multiplex PCR reads, TCRdb called clonotypes with MiXCR, one entry per CDR3 protein. The table has hundreds of thousands of distinct CDR3 sequences, roughly an eighth seen once; the top ten hold around 9.2%. The sequenced sample consisted of blood. The receptors shown here come from a woman aged 18-29 years with Graves' hyperthyroidism.

To note about this clonotype: This may be a read error: a much more frequent sequence differs by one nucleotide. The chain joins TRBV10-3 to TRBJ2-1, with 7 bases fitting TRBD2. Germline values: CDR1 ENHRY, CDR2 SYGVKD. This CDR3 comprises 11 residues. CDR3 sequence: CATSGGGEQFF. The CDR3 bases are TGTGCCACCAGTGGGGGGGGTGAGCAGTTCTTC.

This clonotype was seen ten or more times. This sequence joins TRBV6-1 and TRBJ1-2; D is uncertain. The CDR3 contains 13 residues. Looked up from germline, CDR1 is MNHNS and CDR2 is SASEGT. V lost 8 bases to trimming and J lost 4 bases, with 14 bases between them. The CDR3 reads CASGVSRLYGYTF. The CDR3 DNA reads TGTGCCAGCGGCGTTTCCAGACTCTATGGCTACACCTTC.

In this sample, this clonotype turned up many times. The J gene is TRBJ2-7, the V gene TRBV7-2; D is uncertain. Germline V gene data show CDR1 as SGHTA and CDR2 as FQGNSA. The CDR3 spans 13 residues. Trimming shortened V by 2 bases and J by 3 bases, and 8 bases separated the two germline ends. The CDR3: CASSLRIDYEQYF. CDR3 bases: TGTGCCAGCAGCTTACGGATCGACTACGAGCAGTACTTC.

This clonotype was detected many times. V and J are TRBV7-2 and TRBJ2-1, with TRBD2 matching 10 bases. With 2 bases clipped from V and 5 bases from J, the junction kept 3 bases outside the gene matches. The CDR3 has 15 amino acids. The germline V gene has CDR1 SGHTA and CDR2 FQGNSA. The CDR3, as DNA: TGTGCCAGCAGCTTACGACTAGCGGGTAACAATGAGCAGTTCTTC. It codes for CASSLRLAGNNEQFF. Full variable domain (outside the CDR3, taken from reference TRBV7-2 and TRBJ2-1): GAGVSQSPSNKVTEKGKDVELRCDPISGHTALYWYRQSLGQGLEFLIYFQGNSAPDKSGLPSDRFSAERTGGSVSTLTIQRTQQEDSAVYLCASSLRLAGNNEQFFGPGTRLTVL.

This clonotype has ten or more counts. The rearrangement uses TRBV30 and TRBJ2-3; D might be TRBD2 (5 bases). The CDR3 covers 11 residues. Germline lookup yields CDR1 GTSNPN and CDR2 SVGIG (reference sequence). Trimming removed 5 bases from V and 6 bases from J, with 9 bases in between. The DNA for the CDR3 is TGTGCCTGGGGAGGCTACGATACGCAGTATTTT. This codes for CAWGGYDTQYF. Filled out from reference TRBV30 and TRBJ2-3, the complete variable domain reads SQTIHQWPATLVQPVGSPLSLECTVEGTSNPNLYWYRQAAGRGLQLLFYSVGIGQISSEVPQNLSASRPQDRQFILSSKKLLLSDSGFYLCAWGGYDTQYFGPGTRLTVL.

This clonotype was counted at least ten times. Written as DNA, the CDR3 is TGTGCCAGCTCGGGACAGGTCTATGGCTACACCTTC. Translated: CASSGQVYGYTF. This rearrangement joins TRBV28 to TRBJ1-2; 8 bases map to TRBD1. Germline V gene sequence: CDR1 MDHEN, CDR2 SYDVKM. V trimming: 8 bases; J trimming: 4 bases; junction bases outside the gene matches: 3. This CDR3 is built from 12 residues.

This clonotype was detected ten times or more. The rearrangement joins TRBV28 to TRBJ2-5; 7 bases are a match to TRBD2. The ends lost 2 bases at V and 0 bases at J; junction bases unmatched: 3. The length of the CDR3 is 15 residues. In germline, CDR1 is MDHEN, CDR2 SYDVKM. The CDR3 region has the DNA TGTGCCAGCAGTTTAGGGGGGGTGTACCAAGAGACCCAGTACTTC. This translates into CASSLGGVYQETQYF.

The sample holds many counts of this clonotype. The chain has TRBV6-1 and TRBJ1-5; maybe TRBD1 (6 bases). The CDR3 contains 14 residues. The V end lost 6 bases, the J end lost 4 bases, and 13 bases lay between the germline ends. Germline V gene sequence: CDR1 MNHNS, CDR2 SASEGT. DNA for the CDR3: TGTGCCAGCAGACCCGACAGGATGAATCAGCCCCAGCATTTT. Translating gives CASRPDRMNQPQHF.

Many counts were recorded for this clonotype. This chain connects TRBV5-6 to TRBJ2-7, with 9 bases matching TRBD2. CDR1 and CDR2 (germline): SGHDT, YYEEEE. Trimming took 0 bases from V and 1 from J; bases not matched to a gene: 5. The CDR3 covers 16 residues. CDR3 loop: CASSLAAREGSYEQYF. The CDR3 DNA sequence: TGTGCCAGCAGCTTGGCCGCGCGGGAGGGGTCCTACGAGCAGTACTTC.

This clonotype occurred a few times. DNA for the CDR3: TGTGCCAGCAGTTACCCGGGACAGGGGGCAGATACGCAGTATTTT. Its translation is CASSYPGQGADTQYF. The V and J genes are TRBV6-5 and TRBJ2-3; 11 nucleotides agree with TRBD1. Looked up from germline, CDR1 is MNHEY and CDR2 is SVGAGI. This CDR3 contains 15 residues. The junction had 2 bases not matched to a gene; V was cut back by 2 bases and J by 4 bases.

This chain joins TRBV7-2 and TRBJ1-1, with TRBD1 identical over 7 bases. The CDR3 loop spans 15 amino acids. Germline trimming cut 3 bases from V and 6 bases from J; bases unmatched to any gene: 10. The germline V gene encodes CDR1 SGHTA and CDR2 FQGNSA. This chain's CDR3 is CASSLKRGPRAEAFF. The CDR3 coding sequence is TGTGCCAGCAGCTTGAAAAGGGGGCCTCGAGCTGAAGCTTTCTTT.

This clonotype has at least ten counts. The chain carries TRBV3-1 and TRBJ1-2; TRBD1 matches at 10 bases. The junction had 4 bases not matched to a gene; V was cut back by 4 bases and J by 5 bases. Per germline, CDR1 LGHDT and CDR2 YNNKEL (reference sequence). This CDR3 has 14 residues. CDR3 nucleotide sequence: TGTGCCAGCAGCCGACAGGGGGCCCTTTATGGCTACACCTTC. Translating gives CASSRQGALYGYTF.

This chain joins TRBV5-6 and TRBJ1-4; perhaps TRBD1 as D (6 bases). Trimming shortened V by 3 bases and J by 6 bases, and 12 bases separated the two germline ends. The CDR3 spans 14 residues. Per the germline V gene, CDR1 is SGHDT and CDR2 is YYEEEE. The CDR3 loop reads CASSYRQADEKLFF. Written as DNA, the CDR3 is TGTGCCAGCAGCTACAGACAGGCGGATGAAAAACTGTTTTTT.

The sample holds many counts of this clonotype. This sequence joins TRBV9 and TRBJ2-2; 8 positions agree with TRBD2. V was clipped by 4 bases and J by 3 bases; unmatched bases: 11. CDR3 length equals 17 residues. The germline V gene encodes CDR1 SGDLS and CDR2 YYNGEE. In DNA, the CDR3 is TGTGCCAGCAGCCCATCGGGACTAGGTGCCGACACCGGGGAGCTGTTTTTT. It codes for CASSPSGLGADTGELFF.

In this sample, this clonotype turned up many times. The chain couples TRBV15 to TRBJ2-7, with 7 nucleotides matching TRBD1. Germline CDR1 reads LNHNV; CDR2 reads YYDKDF (reference sequence). The ends lost 2 bases at V and 2 bases at J; junction bases unmatched: 9. CDR3 size: 16 residues. CDR3 sequence: CATSRSGTAATYEQYF. CDR3 nucleotide sequence: TGTGCCACCAGCAGATCCGGGACAGCGGCCACCTACGAGCAGTACTTC.

This clonotype was recorded at least ten times. The chain carries TRBV12-3 or TRBV12-4 and TRBJ1-2; perhaps TRBD1 as D (5 bases). CDR3 size: 13 residues. The ends were cut back, 5 bases at V and 4 bases at J, with 11 bases in the middle. CDR3 DNA: TGTGCCAGCAGTCCTCAGGGCACCTATGGCTACACCTTC. Its translation is CASSPQGTYGYTF.

This clonotype appeared once. The genes are TRBV4-1 and TRBJ2-1; no clear D gene. V was clipped by 0 bases and J by 4 bases, with 10 bases between them. Germline CDR1 MGHRA, CDR2 YSYEKL. The CDR3 runs to 15 residues. The CDR3 is CASSQEMVPYNEQFF. The CDR3 coding sequence is TGCGCCAGCAGCCAAGAAATGGTCCCATACAATGAGCAGTTCTTC.

This clonotype was counted many times. The chain is built from TRBV6-2 or TRBV6-3 and TRBJ2-3; 12 bases are shared with TRBD2. The CDR3 loop spans 18 amino acids. The germline CDR1 and CDR2 sequences are MNHEY and SVGEGT. Unmatched junction bases numbered 14, after V lost 6 bases and J lost 4 bases. The CDR3 protein is CASRPASGRAIWSDTQYF. CDR3 DNA: TGTGCCAGCAGACCCGCTAGCGGGAGGGCCATCTGGTCAGATACGCAGTATTTT.

This clonotype occurred many times. The gene calls are TRBV30 and TRBJ2-3, with TRBD1 identical over 7 bases. This CDR3 contains 15 residues. V lost 1 base, J lost 3 bases, and 7 bases stayed unmatched. Germline V lookup: CDR1 GTSNPN, CDR2 SVGIG (reference sequence). In DNA, the CDR3 is TGTGCCTGGAGTGGGGACAGAAGGGGGACAGATACGCAGTATTTT. Its translation: CAWSGDRRGTDTQYF.

This clonotype was seen at least ten times. The chain carries TRBV6-1 and TRBJ2-7, with a tentative D call TRBD1 (6 bases). The V end lost 10 bases, the J end lost 0 bases, and 13 bases lay between the germline ends. The germline V gene encodes CDR1 MNHNS and CDR2 SASEGT. This CDR3 region has 13 residues. For the CDR3, the DNA is TGTGCCACTACAGGGCTCAGCTCCTACGAGCAGTACTTC. Its translation is CATTGLSSYEQYF.

This clonotype occurred many times. The V and J genes are TRBV20-1 and TRBJ1-6; no clear D gene. CDR1 and CDR2 (germline): DFQATT, SNEGSKA (reference sequence). The CDR3 length is 15 residues. V dropped 7 bases and J dropped 6 bases, with 19 bases sitting between them. The DNA for the CDR3 is TGCAGTGTCCCCCCTTCCGGCCTGATTAATTCACCCCTCCACTTT. It codes for CSVPPSGLINSPLHF.

This clonotype came up a few times. The V call is TRBV5-1, the J call TRBJ2-2; 8 nucleotides match TRBD1. With V trimmed by 4 bases and J by 4 bases, 6 bases remained unmatched. Germline CDR1 SGHRS, CDR2 YFSETQ. This CDR3 is 15 amino acids long. CDR3 bases: TGCGCCAGCAGCCCCCGGACAGGGCCCACCGGGGAGCTGTTTTTT. Translated: CASSPRTGPTGELFF.

At least ten counts were recorded for this clonotype. The V and J genes are TRBV20-1 and TRBJ1-5; no clear D. Between the trimmed V and J ends, which lost 4 bases and 0 bases, there was a span of 10 bases. Germline V lookup: CDR1 DFQATT, CDR2 SNEGSKA (reference sequence). This CDR3 has 14 amino acids. CDR3 nucleotides: TGCAGTGCTATCCTGGGGTATAGCAATCAGCCCCAGCATTTT. It is translated as CSAILGYSNQPQHF.

This clonotype was counted at least ten times. The V call is TRBV11-1, the J call TRBJ2-5; D possibly corresponds to TRBD1 (5 bases). V was trimmed by 6 bases and J by 2 bases, leaving 10 bases between them. Per the germline V gene, CDR1 is SGHAT and CDR2 is FQDESV (reference sequence). This CDR3 has 13 residues. The DNA of the CDR3 is TGTGCCAGCAGTTCGACAGTACAAGAGACCCAGTACTTC. Amino acids: CASSSTVQETQYF.

This clonotype was counted at least ten times. The chain has TRBV28 and TRBJ1-1; weak D call: TRBD1 (6 bases). Per germline, CDR1 MDHEN and CDR2 SYDVKM. V was clipped by 7 bases and J by 1 base, with 13 bases between them. The CDR3 is 14 residues long. CDR3: CASIPGHSNTEAFF. The CDR3 coding sequence is TGTGCCAGCATCCCGGGACACTCGAACACTGAAGCTTTCTTT. The full variable domain, in which reference TRBV28 and TRBJ1-1 provide the parts outside the CDR3, is DVKVTQSSRYLVKRTGEKVFLECVQDMDHENMFWYRQDPGLGLRLIYFSYDVKMKEKGDIPEGYSVSREKKERFSLILESASTNQTSMYLCASIPGHSNTEAFFGQGTRLTVV.

A few counts support this clonotype. The chain has TRBV27 and TRBJ1-1; no firm D call. Germline CDR1 is MNHEY and CDR2 is SMNVEV (reference sequence). Between the trimmed V and J ends, which lost 10 bases and 9 bases, there was a span of 15 bases. The CDR3 has 11 residues. The DNA of the CDR3 is TGTGCCACCAGGTGGGCGACGCAAGCTTTCTTT. Amino acids: CATRWATQAFF.

The chain links TRBV7-3 to TRBJ1-2, with D maybe TRBD1 (6 bases). The ends were cut back, 0 bases at V and 6 bases at J, with 20 bases in the middle. The CDR3 totals 17 residues. Germline values: CDR1 SGHTA, CDR2 FQGTGA. The CDR3 DNA follows: TGTGCCAGCAGCTTAACCCCTCAGGACAGTTTGGCGAATGGCTACACCTTC. Translated: CASSLTPQDSLANGYTF.